This T cell receptor beta chain came from a study of breast tumors, draining lymph nodes, adjacent tissues listed by TCRdb under 2016. Describing the broader study: TCR beta repertoires were compared across tumor, adjacent nontumor tissue and axillary lymph nodes obtained from breast cancer patients. In human breast cancer, the study set out to evaluate how tumor, surrounding tissue and draining lymph node repertoires relate to one another and whether T cells may move between these sites.

Points the paper makes about the study in general: Tumor T-cell repertoires showed less diversity than lymph node repertoires and more diversity than nontumor tissue repertoires, and tumor T-cell repertoires showed preferential V and J gene usage. A scenario in which most tumor T cells derive from the lymph node and then expand within tumor tissue was judged to be consistent with the data. The conclusion that tumor T cells originate in lymph nodes was presented as consistent with a hypothesis rather than as directly demonstrated. The similarity between tumor and nontumor tissue repertoires was significantly greater in luminal-like breast cancer than in basal-like breast cancer.

Sequencing was carried out with an Illumina HiSeq 2000. Multiplex PCR amplification was used to generate the TCR beta chain libraries. The amplified TCR beta chain products were analyzed by high-throughput sequencing. TCRdb redid the processing of the public reads, applying fastp at Q25 and MiXCR, and retained in-frame beta chains. One record per CDR3 amino acid sequence lists the most common genes and DNA. This sample lists around 19,000 distinct CDR3 sequences; 25% to 40% were detected once. 11% of the sample goes to the ten largest clones. This clonotype was detected many times. Its target antigen remains unknown. No quality values exist for individual bases; no much larger clone is one base distant. Per the germline V gene, LGHNA is the CDR1 and YSLEER is the CDR2. The CDR3 runs 18 residues from the cysteine to the phenylalanine. Of all the DNA, just the CDR3 is kept, 54 bases in frame from base 1. Germline trimming amounts to 1 base on V and 4 bases on J, with 9 as the count of junction bases outside the gene matches.

Rearrangement joined TRBV4-3 to TRBJ2-2; TRBD2 matches 10 bases in the middle. The material sequenced was breast tumor tissue. The receptor was derived from a female donor with breast cancer. Some clones in this sample may be carry-over from other donors' samples. The DNA sequence is TGCGCCAGCAGCCAAGGGGCTAGCGGGAGACAACCCACCGGGGAGCTGTTTTTT. This gives the protein CASSQGASGRQPTGELFF.